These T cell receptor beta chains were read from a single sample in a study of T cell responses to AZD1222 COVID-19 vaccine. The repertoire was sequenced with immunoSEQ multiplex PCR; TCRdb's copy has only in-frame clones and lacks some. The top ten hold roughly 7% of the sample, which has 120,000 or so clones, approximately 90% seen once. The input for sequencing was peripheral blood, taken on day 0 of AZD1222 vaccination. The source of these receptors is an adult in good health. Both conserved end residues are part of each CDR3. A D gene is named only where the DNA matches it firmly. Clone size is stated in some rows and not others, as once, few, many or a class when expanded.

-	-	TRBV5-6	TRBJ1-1	CASSLAPTREQEAFF	TGTGCCAGCAGCTTGGCGCCCACACGTGAGCAAGAAGCTTTCTTT
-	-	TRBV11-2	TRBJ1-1	CASSLAPTANTEAFF	TGTGCCAGCAGCTTAGCCCCGACAGCGAACACTGAAGCTTTCTTT
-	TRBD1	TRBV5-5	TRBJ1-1	CASSLAFRGEAFF	TGTGCCAGCAGCTTGGCCTTCAGGGGGGAAGCTTTCTTT
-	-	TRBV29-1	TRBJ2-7	CSVLTTGKGYEQYF	TGCAGCGTTTTGACAACCGGAAAAGGATACGAGCAGTACTTC
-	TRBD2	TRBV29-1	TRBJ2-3	CSVVSGRFEKKTDTQYF	TGCAGCGTTGTGAGCGGGAGGTTTGAGAAGAAAACAGATACGCAGTATTTT
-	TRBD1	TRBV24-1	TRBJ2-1	CATSAYRGTYNEQFF	TGTGCCACCAGTGCCTACAGGGGAACCTACAATGAGCAGTTCTTC
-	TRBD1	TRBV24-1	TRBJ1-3	CATSDRNDRGSGNTIYF	TGTGCCACCAGTGACAGGAACGACAGGGGATCTGGAAACACCATATATTTT
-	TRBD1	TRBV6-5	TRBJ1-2	CATFLTGAYGYTF	TGTGCCACCTTCCTGACAGGGGCATATGGCTACACCTTC
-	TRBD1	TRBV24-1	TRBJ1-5	CATSDGGQGRNQPQHF	TGTGCCACCAGTGACGGAGGACAGGGTCGTAATCAGCCCCAGCATTTT
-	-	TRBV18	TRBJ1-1	CASSPRENTEAFF	TGTGCCAGCTCACCACGAGAGAACACTGAAGCTTTCTTT
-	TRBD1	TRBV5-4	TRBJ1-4	CASSSSGQGANEKLFF	TGTGCCAGCAGCTCTTCGGGACAGGGGGCTAATGAAAAACTGTTTTTT
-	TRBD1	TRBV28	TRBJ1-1	CASSQGAHTEAFF	TGTGCCAGCAGTCAGGGGGCACACACTGAAGCTTTCTTT
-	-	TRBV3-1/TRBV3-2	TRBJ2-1	CASSLPRGNEQFF	TGTGCCAGCAGCCTCCCCCGGGGGAATGAGCAGTTCTTC
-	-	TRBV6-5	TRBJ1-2	CASSYGFWGSTYGYTF	TGTGCCAGCAGTTACGGTTTTTGGGGCTCGACCTATGGCTACACCTTC
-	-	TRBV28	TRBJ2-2	CASSPQGGRSNTGELFF	TGTGCCAGCAGCCCTCAGGGGGGGCGGTCGAACACCGGGGAGCTGTTTTTT
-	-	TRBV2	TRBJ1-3	CASSRDRTGNTIYF	TGTGCCAGCTCCAGGGATAGGACCGGAAACACCATATATTTT
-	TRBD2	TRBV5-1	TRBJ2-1	CASSLALAGVGNEQFF	TGCGCCAGCAGCTTGGCCTTAGCGGGAGTCGGCAATGAGCAGTTCTTC
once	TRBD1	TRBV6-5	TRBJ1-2	CASSYRGTGTGYGYTF	TGTGCCAGCAGTTACCGGGGGACCGGGACAGGCTATGGCTACACCTTC
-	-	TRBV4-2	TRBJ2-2	CASSRIEGELFF	TGTGCCAGCAGCCGGATTGAGGGGGAGCTGTTTTTT
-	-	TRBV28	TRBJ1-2	CASTDLVGGYTF	TGTGCCAGCACCGACCTAGTGGGCGGCTACACCTTC
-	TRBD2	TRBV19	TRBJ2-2	CASSLSILGTTLNTGELFF	TGTGCCAGTAGTCTCTCGATACTCGGGACTACGCTCAACACCGGGGAGCTGTTTTTT
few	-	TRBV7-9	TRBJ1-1	CASSLRGVGTEAFF	TGTGCCAGCAGCTTAAGGGGGGTGGGCACTGAAGCTTTCTTT
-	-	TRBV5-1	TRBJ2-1	CASSLAARVINEQFF	TGCGCCAGCAGCTTGGCCGCGAGGGTTATCAATGAGCAGTTCTTC
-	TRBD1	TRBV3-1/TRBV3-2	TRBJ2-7	CASSPTGGNVYEQYF	TGTGCCAGCAGCCCTACAGGGGGGAACGTCTACGAGCAGTACTTC
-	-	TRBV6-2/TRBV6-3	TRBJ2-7	CASSTDLWEQYF	TGTGCCAGCAGTACCGACTTGTGGGAGCAGTACTTC
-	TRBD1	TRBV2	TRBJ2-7	CASKSSGQVASYEQYF	TGTGCCAGCAAAAGTTCCGGACAGGTGGCCTCCTACGAGCAGTACTTC
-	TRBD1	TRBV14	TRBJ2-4	CASSQAPTGREPGAKNIQYF	TGTGCCAGCAGCCAAGCCCCGACAGGGAGAGAACCTGGAGCCAAAAACATTCAGTACTTC
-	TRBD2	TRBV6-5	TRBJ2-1	CASGGVNSYNEQFF	TGTGCCAGCGGGGGGGTAAACTCCTACAATGAGCAGTTCTTC
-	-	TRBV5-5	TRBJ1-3	CASSIRDEAGNTIYF	TGTGCCAGCAGTATCCGGGACGAGGCTGGAAACACCATATATTTT
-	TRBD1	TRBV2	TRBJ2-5	CASSTSGTGKETQYF	TGTGCCAGCAGCACCTCCGGGACAGGGAAAGAGACCCAGTACTTC
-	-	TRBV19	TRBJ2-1	CASRARGSYNEQFF	TGTGCCAGTAGGGCGAGAGGGTCCTACAATGAGCAGTTCTTC
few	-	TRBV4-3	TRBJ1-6	CASSQGQRDSPLHF	TGCGCCAGCAGCCAAGGACAGCGCGATTCACCCCTCCACTTT
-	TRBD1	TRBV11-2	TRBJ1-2	CASSSIGGPDYGYTF	TGTGCCAGCAGCTCTATAGGGGGCCCGGACTATGGCTACACCTTC
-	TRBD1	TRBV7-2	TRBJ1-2	CASSSTGGYGYTF	TGTGCCAGCAGCTCTACAGGGGGCTATGGCTACACCTTC
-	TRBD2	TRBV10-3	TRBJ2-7	CAISESASGRAREQYF	TGTGCCATCAGTGAGTCGGCTAGCGGGAGGGCCCGGGAGCAGTACTTC
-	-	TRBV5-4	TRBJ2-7	CASSFYSYEQYF	TGTGCCAGCAGCTTTTACAGCTACGAGCAGTACTTC
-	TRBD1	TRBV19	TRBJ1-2	CASSIGGLGQGTGYTF	TGTGCCAGTAGTATCGGAGGTCTCGGACAGGGGACTGGCTACACCTTC
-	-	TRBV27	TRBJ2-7	CASGARYEQYF	TGTGCCAGCGGGGCCCGCTACGAGCAGTACTTC
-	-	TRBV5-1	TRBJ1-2	CASSPDSEGYTF	TGCGCCAGCAGCCCTGATTCGGAAGGCTACACCTTC
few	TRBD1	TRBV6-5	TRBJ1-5	CASIVLQGAGQPQHF	TGTGCCAGCATCGTTCTACAGGGGGCAGGACAGCCCCAGCATTTT
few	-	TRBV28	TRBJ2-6	CASSLGSAGANVLTF	TGTGCCAGCAGTCTGGGTTCAGCTGGGGCCAACGTCCTGACTTTC
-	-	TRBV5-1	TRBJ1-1	CASSRATGIPVNTEAFF	TGCGCCAGCAGCCGAGCCACAGGGATCCCCGTGAACACTGAAGCTTTCTTT